This T cell receptor beta chain was sequenced in a study of response to subunit inactivated influenza vaccine (dated by TCRdb to between 2018 and 2020). A note on the overall study: To follow how T cells responded to a trivalent subunit inactivated influenza vaccine, the researchers relied on deep quantitative profiling of the T cell receptor repertoire. Study-wide findings and limitations: The authors proposed that each seasonal influenza vaccination may bring in only a limited number of new T cells.

This clonotype turned up a few times. The antigen this receptor binds is unknown. Base qualities are not recorded, but no much larger clone differs from it by a single base. Libraries came from RT-PCR. Sequencing was performed on an Illumina HiSeq 2500. Through fastp at Q25 and MiXCR, TCRdb rebuilt clones from the public reads, retaining in-frame beta chains. Rows merge per CDR3 protein into single entries with the most common DNA and genes. The sample table holds under 200,000 distinct CDR3 sequences, of which roughly 12% were seen once. The biggest ten clones account for 25% to 30% of the sample. Its CDR3 holds 11 amino acids, cysteine through phenylalanine. Only the CDR3 DNA stays, 33 bases, in frame from base 1. Separately, the same data were catalogued under a study of T cells expressing NK-cell markers. The second study reports: TCR beta cDNA libraries were made by 5'RACE template switching that added a universal primer site and unique molecular identifiers. Three sorted T-cell subsets (CD3+CD56+NKG2C+, CD3+CD56+NKG2C- and CD3+CD56-NKG2C+) from several donors had their TCR beta-chain repertoires profiled. Of the eight sequenced donors, seven were found to be HCMV-seropositive and one was found to be HCMV-seronegative. To restrict sorting to alphabetaTCR-expressing T cells, an anti-gammadeltaTCR antibody was added in several experiments. For about 6 donors, the dominant CD3+CD56+NKG2C+ clonotypes were among the top 10 CD8+ clonotypes and accounted for roughly 1.0-7.5% of CD8+ T cells. Those dominant clonotypes were again the most abundant among CD3+CD56-NKG2C+ cells in a few donors, at roughly 28.3-60.1%. It remained unclear whether the expanded NKG2C-expressing T cell clones were specific for HCMV antigens. All eight donors whose samples were sequenced were randomly selected healthy volunteers, three of them men and five women. To determine HCMV serostatus, a commercial ELISA kit was used to detect HCMV-specific IgG in serum. Peripheral blood mononuclear cells were isolated from blood by Ficoll density gradient centrifugation. Magnetic immunoseparation with Miltenyi isolation kits was used to isolate CD4+ and CD8+ T cells from PBMC. Synthesis of cDNA was primed from the TCR beta constant segment and was followed by two consecutive PCR amplification steps. Libraries were sequenced as 2 x 150 bp reads on Illumina HiSeq 2000/2500, MiSeq or NextSeq. MIGEC handled demultiplexing of the reads and grouping by UMI, while MiTCR was used to assemble and quantify clonotypes. To exclude erroneous sequences, any TCR cDNA sequence not supported by at least two reads was discarded. Downstream repertoire analysis used the tcR package, and clonotypes were matched across fractions by CDR3 nucleotide sequence plus V segment. VDJmatch was used to annotate antigen specificity against VDJdb, with one amino acid substitution in CDR3 allowed.

The chain uses TRBV21-1 and TRBJ2-7; the table's D call, TRBD1, was not checked against the DNA. TRBV21-1 is shown as a pseudogene. The sequencing here drew on CD8+ T cells sorted from PBMCs, taken about 13 days after vaccination. The TCR was taken from a man aged 50 to 59 who received an inactivated influenza vaccine. Donor details come from another sample of the same person, matched by shared clones. For the CDR3, the sequence is CPDRDGNEQYF. The DNA sequence is as follows: TGTCCTGATAGGGACGGAAACGAGCAGTACTTC.